This T cell receptor (beta chain) was profiled in a study of cytomegalovirus exposure and HLA in healthy donors. As for the study in general: Within an early data release were 85 million or so unique TCRs drawn from HLA-typed donors.

V was clipped by 4 bases and J by 3 bases; unmatched bases: 9. The CDR3 is made up of 16 amino acids. Germline values: CDR1 SEHNR, CDR2 FQNEAQ (reference sequence). Primers: 60 Vbeta forward and 13 Jbeta reverse. Clones were read by immunoSEQ multiplex PCR, and TCRdb kept only the in-frame ones, dropping some. The sample has more than 150,000 clones, approximately 79% seen once. Study-wide results and caveats: There were a few CMV-associated chains whose specificity for CMV antigens was confirmed in vitro.

Comments on this clone: Antigen specificity is unknown.

Sequencing input: PBMCs. The J gene is TRBJ1-5, the V gene TRBV7-9, with 7 bases lining up with TRBD1. The TCR was taken from a girl between 10 and 17 years old in good health and CMV-seropositive. The CDR3: CASSSGTEDINQPQHF. The CDR3 DNA reads as TGTGCCAGCAGCTCCGGGACAGAGGACATCAATCAGCCCCAGCATTTT.